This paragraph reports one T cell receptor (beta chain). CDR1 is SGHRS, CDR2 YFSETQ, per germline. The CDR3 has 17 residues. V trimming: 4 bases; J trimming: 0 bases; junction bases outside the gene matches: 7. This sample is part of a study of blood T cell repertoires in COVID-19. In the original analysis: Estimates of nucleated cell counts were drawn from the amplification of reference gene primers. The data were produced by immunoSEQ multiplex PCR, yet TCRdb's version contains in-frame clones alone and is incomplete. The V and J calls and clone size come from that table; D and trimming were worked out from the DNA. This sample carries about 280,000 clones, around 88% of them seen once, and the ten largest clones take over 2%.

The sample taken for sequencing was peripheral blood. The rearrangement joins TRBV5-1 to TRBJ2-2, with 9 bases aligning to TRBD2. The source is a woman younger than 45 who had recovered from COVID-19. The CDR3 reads CASSPALAGANTGELFF. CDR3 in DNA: TGCGCCAGCAGCCCGGCACTAGCGGGCGCGAACACCGGGGAGCTGTTTTTT.